The 25 T cell receptor beta chains below all came from one sample that was sequenced in a study of blood T cell repertoires in COVID-19. Produced via immunoSEQ multiplex PCR; TCRdb's table is partial and in-frame only. In the table there are fewer than 250,000 clones, 70% to 90% of which are singletons. The material sequenced was peripheral blood. These receptors were collected from a man aged 30 to 45 with acute or convalescent COVID-19.

The rearrangement links TRBV28 to TRBJ1-5, with 9 bases identical to TRBD1. The CDR3 runs to 16 residues. Germline V gives CDR1 MDHEN, CDR2 SYDVKM. The J segment lost 5 bases and the V segment lost 3 bases, leaving 8 bases of the junction unmatched. The CDR3 region is CASSLDTGGSDQPQHF. CDR3 in DNA: TGTGCCAGCAGTTTGGATACAGGGGGCAGCGATCAGCCCCAGCATTTT.

The rearrangement links TRBV3-1 (or the pseudogene TRBV3-2) to TRBJ2-6, with D possibly matching TRBD1 (5 bases). The CDR3 has 18 residues. V shed 4 bases and J shed 0 bases, with 16 bases lying between them. Germline V gene lookup returns CDR1 LGHDT and CDR2 YNNKEL (reference sequence). CDR3 protein: CASSPSQGGRSGANVLTF. The CDR3 DNA sequence: TGTGCCAGCAGCCCATCGCAGGGCGGCCGCTCTGGGGCCAACGTCCTGACTTTC.

The gene calls are TRBV5-4 and TRBJ1-4; 11 bases line up with TRBD1. Germline V gene sequence: CDR1 SGHNT, CDR2 YYREEE (reference sequence). CDR3 length equals 15 residues. J lost 8 bases, V lost 5 bases, and 8 bases had no gene match. The CDR3 region has the DNA TGTGCCAGCAGTTTTTCCGGGACAGGGGGAGAAAAACTGTTTTTT. Protein sequence: CASSFSGTGGEKLFF.

V is TRBV4-2 and J is TRBJ2-3, with 7 positions matching TRBD2. This CDR3 has 15 amino acids. Looked up from germline, CDR1 is LGHNA and CDR2 is YNFKEQ. V gave up 0 bases and J gave up 4 bases; unmatched junction bases: 4. CDR3 sequence: CASSQDRGVSDTQYF. CDR3 sequence (DNA): TGTGCCAGCAGCCAAGATCGGGGGGTTTCAGATACGCAGTATTTT.

This rearrangement joins TRBV24-1 to TRBJ2-1; possibly TRBD1 for D (6 bases). CDR1 is KGHDR, CDR2 SFDVKD, per germline. V was cut by 3 bases and J by 6 bases, with 11 bases left in between. CDR3 length equals 14 residues. DNA for the CDR3: TGTGCCACCAGTGATACGGGACACAGCAATGAGCAGTTCTTC. It specifies CATSDTGHSNEQFF.

This chain joins TRBV7-3 and TRBJ1-1; no clear D gene. This CDR3 has 13 residues. Between the trimmed V and J ends, which lost 0 bases and 11 bases, there was a span of 13 bases. The germline CDR1 and CDR2 sequences are SGHTA and FQGTGA. The CDR3 DNA follows: TGTGCCAGCAGCTTAACTGGCCAAAACGTTGCTTTCTTT. This sequence encodes CASSLTGQNVAFF.

The rearrangement joins TRBV5-1 to TRBJ1-2, with D perhaps TRBD1 (6 bases). Germline V lookup: CDR1 SGHRS, CDR2 YFSETQ. The CDR3 is 16 residues long. Trimming shortened V by 4 bases and J by 0 bases, and 16 bases separated the two germline ends. The CDR3 protein is CASSPGQRPANYGYTF. The CDR3 DNA reads as TGCGCCAGCAGCCCTGGACAGAGGCCAGCTAACTATGGCTACACCTTC.

This rearrangement joins TRBV9 to TRBJ2-1; 7 nucleotides match TRBD1. In germline, CDR1 is SGDLS, CDR2 YYNGEE. This CDR3 is 14 amino acids long. J lost 6 bases, V lost 0 bases, and 3 bases had no gene match. In DNA form, the CDR3 reads TGTGCCAGCAGCGTAGAGGCAGGGGGCAATGAGCAGTTCTTC. This codes for CASSVEAGGNEQFF.

This clone was found once. The chain couples TRBV24-1 to TRBJ2-2; 12 bases match TRBD1. V dropped 2 bases and J dropped 5; count of bases not matched to a gene: 2. The length of the CDR3 is 16 residues. Germline values: CDR1 KGHDR, CDR2 SFDVKD. The CDR3 nucleotides read TGTGCCACCAGTGATTCGGGACAGGGGGCAACCGGGGAGCTGTTTTTT. The encoded protein is CATSDSGQGATGELFF.

The chain couples TRBV10-3 to TRBJ2-5; D is perhaps TRBD1 (6 bases). Looked up from germline, CDR1 is ENHRY and CDR2 is SYGVKD. The CDR3 extends over 14 amino acids. Trimming took off 0 bases at V and 2 bases at J, with 7 bases between the two ends. The DNA of the CDR3 is TGTGCCATCAGTGAGTCAGGGGGACAAGAGACCCAGTACTTC. Its translation: CAISESGGQETQYF.

The chain carries TRBV28 and TRBJ1-6; weak D call: TRBD1 (5 bases). CDR3 length: 17 amino acids. The germline V gene encodes CDR1 MDHEN and CDR2 SYDVKM. Trimming took 6 bases from V and 4 from J, leaving 19 bases between them. CDR3 DNA sequence: TGTGCCAGCAGCCGACCGGTGACGACAGAATATAATTCACCCCTCCACTTT. This sequence encodes CASSRPVTTEYNSPLHF.

The J gene is TRBJ2-7, the V gene TRBV6-1, with a tentative D call TRBD2 (8 bases). The ends were cut back, 3 bases at V and 8 bases at J, with 20 bases in the middle. This CDR3 comprises 15 residues. Per germline, CDR1 MNHNS and CDR2 SASEGT. The CDR3 coding sequence is TGTGCCAGCAGTGAGGCGGGGGGACAGCGTCTAAAGCAGTACTTC. This gives the protein CASSEAGGQRLKQYF.

The gene calls are TRBV5-1 and TRBJ2-3, with 10 bases fitting TRBD1. This CDR3 comprises 15 residues. J gave up 7 bases and V 6 bases, and 11 bases lay outside the gene matches. Germline V CDR1 and CDR2: SGHRS, YFSETQ. CDR3 sequence: CASIMGQGLMNTQYF. The CDR3 bases are TGCGCCAGCATCATGGGACAGGGGCTGATGAATACGCAGTATTTT.

The chain links TRBV19 to TRBJ2-3; TRBD2 agrees at 7 bases. CDR1 LNHDA and CDR2 SQIVND come from the germline V gene (reference sequence). The junction had 1 base not matched to a gene; V was cut back by 4 bases and J by 3 bases. CDR3 size: 13 residues. CDR3 sequence (DNA): TGTGCCAGTAGTAGCGGGGGAACAGATACGCAGTATTTT. Amino acid sequence: CASSSGGTDTQYF.

This clone has just one count. The V call is TRBV7-8, the J call TRBJ1-4; the match to TRBD1 covers 8 bases. The germline gives CDR1 SGHVS, CDR2 FQNEAQ. After removal of 0 bases from V and 4 bases from J, the junction contained 7 bases not matched to a gene. The CDR3 has 17 residues. CDR3 region: CASSLAQGARGNEKLFF. CDR3 coding DNA: TGTGCCAGCAGCTTAGCTCAGGGGGCGCGGGGTAATGAAAAACTGTTTTTT.

This clone was counted once. J is TRBJ2-7 and V is TRBV19, with 9 nucleotides matching TRBD1. The germline gives CDR1 LNHDA, CDR2 SQIVND (reference sequence). V shed 6 bases, J shed 3 bases, and the junction held 6 bases outside the gene matches. CDR3 size: 14 residues. In nucleotides, the CDR3 is TGTGCCAGTAGGGCGTGGGACAGGGACTACGAGCAGTACTTC. Its translation: CASRAWDRDYEQYF.

The chain uses TRBV12-3 or TRBV12-4 and TRBJ2-2, with D perhaps TRBD1 (6 bases). This CDR3 contains 12 residues. V shed 8 bases and J shed 6 bases, with 10 bases lying between them. In DNA form, the CDR3 reads TGTGCCAGCGAGGGGGATTCCGGGGAGCTGTTTTTT. Translation: CASEGDSGELFF.

The J gene is TRBJ2-6, the V gene TRBV9; D not resolved. Germline CDR1 is SGDLS and CDR2 is YYNGEE. This CDR3 is 14 amino acids long. V was trimmed by 3 bases and J by 1 base, leaving 5 bases between them. The CDR3 protein is CASSDKSGANVLTF. CDR3 sequence (DNA): TGTGCCAGCAGCGACAAATCTGGGGCCAACGTCCTGACTTTC. The full variable domain, rest sourced from reference TRBV9 and TRBJ2-6, is DSGVTQTPKHLITATGQRVTLRCSPRSGDLSVYWYQQSLDQGLQFLIQYYNGEERAKGNILERFSAQQFPDLHSELNLSSLELGDSALYFCASSDKSGANVLTFGAGSRLTVL.

This chain links TRBV28 with TRBJ2-2; D unresolved. The CDR3 loop spans 15 amino acids. Germline assignment: CDR1 MDHEN and CDR2 SYDVKM. V was trimmed by 3 bases and J by 4 bases, leaving 12 bases between them. CDR3 in DNA: TGTGCCAGCAGTTTTATAGGCTCGGGCACCGGGGAGCTGTTTTTT. Translating it yields CASSFIGSGTGELFF.

The chain combines TRBV5-1 with TRBJ1-2; 8 nucleotides align to TRBD1. After removal of 5 bases from V and 4 bases from J, the junction contained 16 bases not matched to a gene. The CDR3 has 17 residues. Germline CDR1 and CDR2: SGHRS and YFSETQ. Written as DNA, the CDR3 is TGCGCCAGCAGGGACTGGACAGGGCTATTAGTAGGCTATGGCTACACCTTC. Amino acids: CASRDWTGLLVGYGYTF.

The CDR3 sequence is CASSGTSYEQYF. The CDR3 DNA reads as TGTGCCAGCAGCGGGACAAGCTACGAGCAGTACTTC. This chain uses TRBV5-4 with TRBJ2-7, with a tentative D call TRBD1 (6 bases). This CDR3 spans 12 amino acids. V lost 4 bases and J lost 3, with 8 bases in between. Germline CDR1 is SGHNT and CDR2 is YYREEE (reference sequence).

The chain joins TRBV5-6 to TRBJ1-2, with 8 positions matching TRBD1. Looked up from germline, CDR1 is SGHDT and CDR2 is YYEEEE. The V gene end was trimmed by 3 bases and the J gene end by 8 bases; junction bases not matched to a gene: 9. The CDR3 is made up of 14 amino acids. CDR3 nucleotides: TGTGCCAGCAGCTATGGGACAGGAGGTTCCGGCTACACCTTC. This translates into CASSYGTGGSGYTF.

This chain uses TRBV5-4 with TRBJ2-2; 11 bases fit TRBD2. With 4 bases clipped from V and 6 bases from J, the junction kept 5 bases outside the gene matches. This CDR3 has 15 residues. Germline CDR1 SGHNT, CDR2 YYREEE (reference sequence). The CDR3 bases are TGTGCCAGCAGCGTAGCGGGGGGGAGAGCCGGGGAGCTGTTTTTT. It specifies CASSVAGGRAGELFF.

This clone showed up just once. The chain employs TRBV11-2 and TRBJ2-5, with TRBD2 as a possible D gene (6 bases). V dropped 3 bases and J dropped 4 bases, with 9 bases sitting between them. This CDR3 region has 13 residues. Germline CDR1 is SGHAT and CDR2 is FQNNGV. The CDR3 is CASSFGGSETQYF. Written as DNA, the CDR3 is TGTGCCAGCAGCTTTGGGGGGTCAGAGACCCAGTACTTC.

The CDR3 DNA reads TGCGCCAGCAGCCCCCGGGTAGCGGGGGGCACAGATACGCAGTATTTT. The encoded protein is CASSPRVAGGTDTQYF. The chain carries TRBV5-1 and TRBJ2-3; 9 nucleotides align to TRBD2. The CDR3 is made up of 16 amino acids. The germline V gene encodes CDR1 SGHRS and CDR2 YFSETQ. V was clipped by 4 bases and J by 1 base; unmatched bases: 7.